This T cell receptor (beta chain) was captured by sequencing in a study of CXCR3-negative and CXCR3-positive naive CD8 T cells. Study results and caveats: Sequencing showed both naive subsets with comparably high diversity, and memory CD8+ cells much lower.

This CDR3 contains 18 residues. Germline CDR1 reads SQVTM; CDR2 reads ANQGSEA. Sorts that each held around 300,000 cells were run in triplicate for every CD8+ T cell subset. A CD45RO-CCR7+CD27+CD95- phenotype identified naive CD8+ T cells. The TRB cDNA libraries were prepared by 5' RACE with UMI labels. TCRdb re-called the 5' RACE reads and gives one entry per CDR3 protein, without DNA. This sample's table has over 20,000 distinct CDR3 sequences. Turning to this clonotype: Antigen: not known.

The V and J genes are TRBV29-1 and TRBJ2-3; the D call from TCRdb, TRBD2, cannot be confirmed without DNA. The receptor was isolated from a human donor in good health. Some clones in this sample may be carry-over from other donors' samples. Input material: naive CXCR3- CD8+ T cells from blood. This sample's subset: CD45RO-CCR7+CD27+CD95- naive CD8+ T cells lacking CXCR3 (TNR3-). CDR3 region: CSVDGHTSGGPLTDTQYF.